This TCR beta chain comes out of a study of blood T cell repertoires in COVID-19. The wider study: Whether acute or convalescent, the COVID-19 samples came from the United States, Italy and Spain.

As processed by the authors: Amplification from reference gene primers served as the basis for estimated nucleated cell counts. The method was immunoSEQ multiplex PCR; TCRdb's version includes in-frame clones alone and lacks a portion of them. The V and J calls and clone size are taken from that table; D and trimming were inferred from the DNA. This table has a few hundred thousand clones, more than 70% appearing once. Between the trimmed V and J ends, which lost 5 bases and 0 bases, there was a span of 14 bases. The CDR3 consists of 15 residues. Germline CDR1 LNHNV, CDR2 YYDKDF (reference sequence).

This clonotype originated in a woman aged 25 to 39 with COVID-19, enrolled during active disease. J is TRBJ2-7 and V is TRBV15; the D is unclear. Sequencing used peripheral blood. CDR3 sequence: CATSRPQVPSYEQYF. The CDR3 DNA is TGTGCCACCAGCCGCCCTCAGGTCCCCTCCTACGAGCAGTACTTC. Using reference TRBV15 and TRBJ2-7 for the parts outside the CDR3, the full variable domain is DAMVIQNPRYQVTQFGKPVTLSCSQTLNHNVMYWYQQKSSQAPKLLFHYYDKDFNNEADTPDNFQSRRPNTSFCFLDIRSPGLGDTAMYLCATSRPQVPSYEQYFGPGTRLTVT.